The 9 T cell receptor beta chains below all came from one sample that was sequenced in a study of shared clonotypes between healthy human individuals. Libraries were prepared by immunoSEQ multiplex PCR; TCRdb keeps only in-frame clonotypes and omits some of them. The sample records about 1.1 million clones, more than 75% being singletons. Sequenced sample: memory CD4+ T cells from PBMCs. Subset given: CD45RA-negative fraction. The receptors shown here come from a man younger than 35 in good health. Some clones in this sample may be carry-over from other donors' samples.

The rearrangement joins TRBV7-8 to TRBJ2-7; 8 bases are a match to TRBD2. V lost 0 bases and J lost 4; bases outside the gene matches: 5. This CDR3 spans 15 amino acids. Germline V gene lookup returns CDR1 SGHVS and CDR2 FQNEAQ. For the CDR3, the DNA is TGTGCCAGCAGCTTAGCGCCCAGCGGGAGTTACGAGCAGTACTTC. This codes for CASSLAPSGSYEQYF.

This chain links TRBV11-3 with TRBJ1-1; D remains unclear. V shed 5 bases and J shed 5 bases, with 12 bases lying between them. The CDR3 sequence is 13 residues long. Germline CDR1 reads SGHNT; CDR2 reads YENEEA. The CDR3 loop is CASSEESRTEAFF. CDR3 coding DNA: TGTGCCAGCAGCGAGGAGTCCCGGACTGAAGCTTTCTTT.

To note about this clone: Other DNA sequences within the sample encode an identical CDR3. The J gene is TRBJ2-2, the V gene TRBV6-6; D perhaps matches TRBD1 (5 bases). The V and J ends lost 0 bases and 5 bases respectively, with 7 bases between them. This CDR3 comprises 14 residues. Germline loops: CDR1 MNHNY, CDR2 SVGAGI (reference sequence). The CDR3 loop is CASSYSRGTGELFF. The CDR3 DNA follows: TGTGCCAGCAGTTACTCTAGGGGTACCGGGGAGCTGTTTTTT.

This clone was picked up a small number of times. The chain employs TRBV27 and TRBJ1-1, with D possibly being TRBD1 (5 bases). In germline, CDR1 is MNHEY, CDR2 SMNVEV (reference sequence). Trimming shortened V by 2 bases and J by 5 bases, and 12 bases separated the two germline ends. The CDR3 spans 14 residues. The CDR3 reads CASSLNGGDTEAFF. In DNA, the CDR3 is TGTGCCAGCAGTTTAAATGGAGGGGATACTGAAGCTTTCTTT.

With regard to this clone: This may stem from a read error, because a much larger clone lies one nucleotide away. V usage is TRBV5-1 and J usage is TRBJ1-4, with D perhaps matching TRBD1 (5 bases). Germline loops: CDR1 SGHRS, CDR2 YFSETQ. The CDR3 spans 14 residues. V dropped 4 bases and J dropped 7 bases, with 14 bases sitting between them. In DNA form, the CDR3 reads TGCGCCAGCAGCCATGGCAGGGTGACTGAAAAACTGTTTTTT. This encodes CASSHGRVTEKLFF.

The chain carries TRBV30 and TRBJ2-3, with a weak D call TRBD1 (5 bases). This CDR3 is 14 amino acids long. Trimming shortened V by 4 bases and J by 6 bases, and 17 bases separated the two germline ends. Germline CDR1 GTSNPN, CDR2 SVGIG (reference sequence). The CDR3 DNA reads as TGTGCCTGGAAGTCGGCAGGGTCACAGGATACGCAGTATTTT. This encodes CAWKSAGSQDTQYF.

The chain couples TRBV27 to TRBJ2-1, with 11 nucleotides matching TRBD2. The germline gives CDR1 MNHEY, CDR2 SMNVEV (reference sequence). J was trimmed by 7 bases and V by 6 bases; bases with no gene match: 8. This CDR3 is 15 amino acids long. The CDR3 region is CASSTSGLAANEQFF. The CDR3 DNA follows: TGTGCCAGCAGCACTTCGGGACTAGCGGCTAATGAGCAGTTCTTC.

This clone showed up just once. This chain links TRBV10-1 with TRBJ1-5, with 7 bases fitting TRBD1. V was clipped by 0 bases and J by 3 bases; unmatched bases: 11. Germline CDR1 is WNHNN and CDR2 is SYGVQD (reference sequence). The CDR3 consists of 18 residues. DNA of the CDR3: TGCGCCAGCAGTGAGTCCTTAGAGGGACAGCTAAACAATCAGCCCCAGCATTTT. Amino acid sequence: CASSESLEGQLNNQPQHF.

Here the CDR3 DNA reads TGTGCCAGCAGCCCAAGACTAACCCAAGAGACCCAGTACTTC. This gives the protein CASSPRLTQETQYF. This chain connects TRBV7-2 to TRBJ2-5, with a possible D match to TRBD2 (5 bases). V gave up 5 bases and J gave up 1 base, with 11 bases separating them. This CDR3 comprises 14 residues. Germline V CDR1 and CDR2: SGHTA, FQGNSA.